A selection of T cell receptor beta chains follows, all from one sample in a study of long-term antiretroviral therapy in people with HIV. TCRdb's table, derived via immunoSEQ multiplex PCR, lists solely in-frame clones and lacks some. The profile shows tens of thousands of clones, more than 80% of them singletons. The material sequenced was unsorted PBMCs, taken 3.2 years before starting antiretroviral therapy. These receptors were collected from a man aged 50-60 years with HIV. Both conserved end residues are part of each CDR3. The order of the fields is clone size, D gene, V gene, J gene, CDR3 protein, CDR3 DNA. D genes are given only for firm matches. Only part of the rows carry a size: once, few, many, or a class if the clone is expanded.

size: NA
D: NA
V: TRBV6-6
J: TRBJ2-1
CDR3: CASRSNREGAYNEQFF
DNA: TGTGCCAGCAGGTCTAACAGGGAGGGGGCTTACAATGAGCAGTTCTTC

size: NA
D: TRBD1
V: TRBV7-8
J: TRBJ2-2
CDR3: CASTLAGGLTGELFF
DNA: TGTGCCAGCACCTTGGCAGGGGGTTTGACCGGGGAGCTGTTTTTT

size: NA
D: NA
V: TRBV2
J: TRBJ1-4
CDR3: CASRSPRGGNEKLFF
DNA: TGTGCCAGCAGGTCCCCCCGGGGAGGTAATGAAAAACTGTTTTTT

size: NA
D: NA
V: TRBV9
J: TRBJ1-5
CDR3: CASSVAANQPQHF
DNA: TGTGCCAGCAGCGTAGCGGCCAATCAGCCCCAGCATTTT

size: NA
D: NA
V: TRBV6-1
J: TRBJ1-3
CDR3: CASSEPGDSGNTIYF
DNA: TGTGCCAGCAGTGAACCCGGAGACTCTGGAAACACCATATATTTT

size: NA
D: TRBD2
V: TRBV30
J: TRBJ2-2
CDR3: CAYISLAGNTGELFF
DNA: TGTGCCTACATTAGTCTAGCGGGAAACACCGGGGAGCTGTTTTTT

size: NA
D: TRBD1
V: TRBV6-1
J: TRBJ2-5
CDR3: CASSEDGDRETQYF
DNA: TGTGCCAGCAGTGAAGATGGGGACAGAGAGACCCAGTACTTC

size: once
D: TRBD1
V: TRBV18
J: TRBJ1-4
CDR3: CASSPGQGPNEKLFF
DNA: TGTGCCAGCTCACCGGGACAGGGGCCGAATGAAAAACTGTTTTTT

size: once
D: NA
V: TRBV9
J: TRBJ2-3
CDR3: CASSVARTDTQYF
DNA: TGTGCCAGCAGCGTAGCCCGCACAGATACGCAGTATTTT

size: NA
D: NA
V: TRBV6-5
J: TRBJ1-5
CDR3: CASSPDGSNQPQHF
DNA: TGTGCCAGCAGCCCCGACGGTAGCAATCAGCCCCAGCATTTT

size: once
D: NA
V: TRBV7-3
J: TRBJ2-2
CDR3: CASSLMRTANTGELFF
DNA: TGTGCCAGCAGCTTAATGCGCACCGCGAACACCGGGGAGCTGTTTTTT

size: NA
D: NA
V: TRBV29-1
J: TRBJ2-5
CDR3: CSVGGLRRETQYF
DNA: TGCAGCGTTGGGGGTCTTCGTCGTGAGACCCAGTACTTC

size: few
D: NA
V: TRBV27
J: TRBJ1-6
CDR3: CASSPPPGNGKALHF
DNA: TGTGCCAGCAGTCCGCCCCCAGGGAATGGTAAAGCCCTCCACTTT

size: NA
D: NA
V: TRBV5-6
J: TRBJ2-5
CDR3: CATGTLGETQYF
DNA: TGTGCCACCGGGACATTGGGGGAGACCCAGTACTTC

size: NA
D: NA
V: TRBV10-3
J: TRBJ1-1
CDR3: CAISESSGRNTEAFF
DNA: TGTGCCATCAGTGAGTCTTCAGGAAGGAACACTGAAGCTTTCTTT

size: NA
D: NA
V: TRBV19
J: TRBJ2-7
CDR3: CASSRSGSDEQYF
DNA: TGTGCCAGTAGTAGGTCAGGGTCCGACGAGCAGTACTTC

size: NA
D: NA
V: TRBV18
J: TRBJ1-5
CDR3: CASSPGPSSIPQHF
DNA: TGTGCCAGCTCACCAGGGCCCAGCTCTATCCCCCAGCATTTT

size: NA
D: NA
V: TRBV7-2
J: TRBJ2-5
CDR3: CASSLVSGGYQETQYF
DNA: TGTGCCAGCAGCTTAGTTTCCGGGGGTTACCAAGAGACCCAGTACTTC

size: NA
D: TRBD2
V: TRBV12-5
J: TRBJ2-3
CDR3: CASGLGSGGALNTQYF
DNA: TGTGCTAGTGGTTTGGGAAGCGGGGGGGCTTTAAATACGCAGTATTTT

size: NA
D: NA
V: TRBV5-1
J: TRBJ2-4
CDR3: CASSLGAAKNIQYF
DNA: TGCGCCAGCAGCTTGGGGGCAGCCAAAAACATTCAGTACTTC

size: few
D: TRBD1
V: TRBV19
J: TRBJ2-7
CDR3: CASSSETGYEQYF
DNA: TGTGCCAGTAGTTCGGAGACAGGGTACGAGCAGTACTTC

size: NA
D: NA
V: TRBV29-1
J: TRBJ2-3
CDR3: CSVYDSSTDTQYF
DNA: TGCAGCGTTTACGATAGTTCCACAGATACGCAGTATTTT

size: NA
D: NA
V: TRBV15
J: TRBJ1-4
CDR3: CATSRTRGTGEKLFF
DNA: TGTGCCACCAGCAGGACAAGGGGGACCGGTGAAAAACTGTTTTTT

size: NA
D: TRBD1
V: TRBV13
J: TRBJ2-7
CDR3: CASSLDRPPYEQYF
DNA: TGTGCCAGCAGCTTGGACAGGCCCCCCTACGAGCAGTACTTC

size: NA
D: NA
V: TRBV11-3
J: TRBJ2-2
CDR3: CASSLGGSDTGELFF
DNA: TGTGCCAGCAGCTTAGGGGGGTCTGACACCGGGGAGCTGTTTTTT

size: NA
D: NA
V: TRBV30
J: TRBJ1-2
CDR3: CAWSYLSGGPKGYTF
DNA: TGTGCCTGGAGTTACTTGAGCGGGGGGCCAAAGGGCTACACCTTC

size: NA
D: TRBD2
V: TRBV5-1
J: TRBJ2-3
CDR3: CASSSRPTSGKSPDTQYF
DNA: TGCGCCAGCAGCTCGCGCCCTACTAGCGGGAAGTCACCAGATACGCAGTATTTT

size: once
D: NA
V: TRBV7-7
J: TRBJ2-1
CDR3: CASSLSPGRNNEQFF
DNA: TGTGCTAGCAGCTTATCCCCTGGTCGGAACAATGAGCAGTTCTTC

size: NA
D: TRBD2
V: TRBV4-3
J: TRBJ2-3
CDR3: CASSWKTSGVTDTQYF
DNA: TGCGCCAGCAGCTGGAAAACTAGCGGGGTCACAGATACGCAGTATTTT

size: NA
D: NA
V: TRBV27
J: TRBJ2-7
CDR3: CASSPTLEGFSEQYF
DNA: TGTGCCAGCAGTCCTACACTAGAAGGGTTTAGCGAGCAGTACTTC

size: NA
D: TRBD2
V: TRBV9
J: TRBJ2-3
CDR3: CASSGLAGVTDTQYF
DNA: TGTGCCAGCAGCGGGCTAGCGGGGGTCACAGATACGCAGTATTTT

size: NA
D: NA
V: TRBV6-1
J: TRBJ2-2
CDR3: CASGQNTGELFF
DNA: TGTGCCAGCGGACAGAACACCGGGGAGCTGTTTTTT

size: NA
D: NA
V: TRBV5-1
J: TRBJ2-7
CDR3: CASSPIEGGEQYF
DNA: TGCGCCAGCAGCCCAATTGAGGGAGGCGAGCAGTACTTC

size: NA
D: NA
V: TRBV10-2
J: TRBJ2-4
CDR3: CASSESWGNGNIQYF
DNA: TGCGCCAGCAGTGAGTCGTGGGGAAACGGAAACATTCAGTACTTC

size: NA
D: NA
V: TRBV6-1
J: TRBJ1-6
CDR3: CASTLDYNSPLHF
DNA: TGTGCCAGCACCCTTGACTATAATTCACCCCTCCACTTT

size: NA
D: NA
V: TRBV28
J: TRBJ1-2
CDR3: CASSAGNYGYTF
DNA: TGTGCCAGCAGTGCCGGGAACTATGGCTACACCTTC

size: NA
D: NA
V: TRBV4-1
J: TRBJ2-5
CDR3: CASSQDRAAGYGETQYF
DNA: TGCGCCAGCAGCCAGGACAGAGCGGCGGGATATGGGGAGACCCAGTACTTC

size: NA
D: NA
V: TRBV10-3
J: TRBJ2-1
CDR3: CAIQPGQGPGEQFF
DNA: TGTGCCATCCAGCCGGGACAAGGCCCCGGTGAGCAGTTCTTC

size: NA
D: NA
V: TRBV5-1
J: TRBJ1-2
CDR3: CASSLGLGIYGYTF
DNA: TGCGCCAGCAGCTTAGGTCTAGGAATCTATGGCTACACCTTC

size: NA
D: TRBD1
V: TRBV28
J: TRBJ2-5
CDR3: CASTNGQAQLQETQYF
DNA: TGTGCCAGCACCAACGGACAGGCGCAACTACAAGAGACCCAGTACTTC

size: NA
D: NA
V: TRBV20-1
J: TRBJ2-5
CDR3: CSGGARETQYF
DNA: TGCAGTGGGGGAGCTCGGGAGACCCAGTACTTC

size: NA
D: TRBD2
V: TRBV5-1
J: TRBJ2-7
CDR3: CASSLAGGSQNEQYF
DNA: TGCGCCAGCAGCTTGGCTGGCGGGAGCCAGAACGAGCAGTACTTC

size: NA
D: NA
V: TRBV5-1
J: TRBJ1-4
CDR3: CASSLVAGVNEKLFF
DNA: TGCGCCAGCAGCTTGGTGGCAGGGGTTAATGAAAAACTGTTTTTT

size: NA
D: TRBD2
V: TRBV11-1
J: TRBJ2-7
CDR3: CASSTRVAGEDEQYF
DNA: TGTGCCAGCTCTACAAGGGTCGCGGGGGAGGACGAGCAGTACTTC

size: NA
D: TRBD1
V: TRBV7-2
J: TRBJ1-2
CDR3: CASSFARTGGDYGYTF
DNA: TGTGCCAGCAGCTTCGCCCGGACAGGGGGCGACTATGGCTACACCTTC

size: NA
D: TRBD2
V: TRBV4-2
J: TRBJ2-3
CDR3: CASSPASGRAGGNTQYF
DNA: TGTGCCAGCAGCCCCGCAAGCGGGAGGGCCGGGGGAAATACGCAGTATTTT

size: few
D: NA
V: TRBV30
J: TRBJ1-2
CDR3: CAWNVDSPLYTF
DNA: TGTGCCTGGAATGTGGACAGTCCCCTGTACACCTTC

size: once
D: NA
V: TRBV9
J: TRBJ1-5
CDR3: CASSVWGDFQPQHF
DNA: TGTGCCAGCAGCGTTTGGGGGGATTTTCAGCCCCAGCATTTT

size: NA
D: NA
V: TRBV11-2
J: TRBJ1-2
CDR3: CASSLDRAAGGYTF
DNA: TGTGCCAGCAGCTTAGATAGGGCAGCAGGGGGCTACACCTTC

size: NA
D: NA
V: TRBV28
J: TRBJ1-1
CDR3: CASSLPGSDSTEAFF
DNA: TGTGCCAGCAGTTTACCGGGGTCGGATTCCACTGAAGCTTTCTTT